These T cell receptor beta chains were read from a single sample in a study of OX40 agonist ivuxolimab in advanced cancers. Data came from immunoSEQ multiplex PCR; TCRdb stores just in-frame clones and leaves some out. In the table there are fewer than 50,000 clones, about nine tenths of which are singletons. This material consisted of CD4+ or CD8+ T cells sorted from blood, taken in a trial of the OX40 agonist ivuxolimab. These receptors all stem from an adult with an advanced solid tumor such as melanoma, head and neck, liver or kidney cancer. The CDR3 runs from the conserved cysteine through the conserved F or W. The D gene is left open where the match is weak. The size of a clone is reported for some rows only, either as once, few or many, or as a class for expanded clones.

D	V	J	size	length	CDR3	DNA
.	TRBV19	TRBJ2-7	.	13	CASSHRASYEQYF	TGTGCCAGTAGTCACCGGGCTAGCTACGAGCAGTACTTC
.	TRBV19	TRBJ1-1	.	12	CASSNGQTEAFF	TGTGCCAGTAGTAACGGGCAGACCGAAGCTTTCTTT
TRBD2	TRBV4-2	TRBJ2-7	.	19	CASSQGGGRGLAGDYEQYF	TGTGCCAGCAGCCAAGGAGGGGGCCGGGGGCTAGCGGGAGACTACGAGCAGTACTTC
TRBD2	TRBV27	TRBJ2-1	.	16	CASSLGSGSGYNEQFF	TGTGCCAGCAGTTTAGGGAGCGGGAGTGGGTACAATGAGCAGTTCTTC
.	TRBV9	TRBJ2-1	.	14	CASSVDGSYNEQFF	TGTGCCAGCAGCGTAGACGGGAGCTACAATGAGCAGTTCTTC
.	TRBV28	TRBJ2-1	.	14	CASSLTVGYNEQFF	TGTGCCAGCAGTTTAACCGTCGGTTACAATGAGCAGTTCTTC
TRBD1	TRBV7-6	TRBJ2-3	once	15	CASSLWDRGADTQYF	TGTGCCAGCAGCTTATGGGACAGGGGAGCGGATACGCAGTATTTT
TRBD1	TRBV28	TRBJ2-2	.	15	CASSRQGLGTGELFF	TGTGCCAGCAGTAGACAGGGCTTAGGTACCGGGGAGCTGTTTTTT
.	TRBV7-2	TRBJ2-7	once	13	CASSLGRAAEQYF	TGTGCCAGCAGCTTAGGCAGGGCCGCCGAGCAGTACTTC
.	TRBV30	TRBJ2-7	.	12	CAWSSGGDEQYF	TGTGCCTGGAGTTCTGGAGGTGACGAGCAGTACTTC
.	TRBV29-1	TRBJ1-1	.	13	CSVGAGMGTEAFF	TGCAGCGTAGGGGCAGGGATGGGCACTGAAGCTTTCTTT
.	TRBV7-9	TRBJ1-2	.	14	CASSSGTPNYGYTF	TGTGCCAGCAGCTCAGGGACACCTAACTATGGCTACACCTTC
.	TRBV29-1	TRBJ2-2	.	11	CSVESDGELFF	TGCAGCGTTGAGAGTGACGGGGAGCTGTTTTTT
.	TRBV6-5	TRBJ2-7	.	13	CASGTGWPYEQYF	TGTGCCAGCGGAACAGGGTGGCCCTACGAGCAGTACTTC
.	TRBV7-2	TRBJ1-5	.	12	CASSIQNQPQHF	TGTGCCAGCAGCATACAGAATCAGCCCCAGCATTTT
TRBD2	TRBV2	TRBJ2-7	.	16	CASSDGLAGLNYEQYF	TGTGCCAGCAGTGATGGGCTAGCGGGTTTGAACTACGAGCAGTACTTC
TRBD1	TRBV7-2	TRBJ1-5	.	17	CASSLGFYGQGWQPQHF	TGTGCCAGCAGCTTAGGGTTTTACGGACAGGGGTGGCAGCCCCAGCATTTT
.	TRBV10-1	TRBJ1-2	.	15	CASRRTGTGDYGYTF	TGCGCCAGCAGGCGTACAGGGACTGGTGACTATGGCTACACCTTC
TRBD2	TRBV18	TRBJ2-3	.	21	CASSHPTDPLAGGPREDTQYF	TGTGCCAGCTCACACCCAACCGACCCTCTAGCGGGAGGGCCTAGGGAAGATACGCAGTATTTT
TRBD2	TRBV25-1	TRBJ2-3	.	14	CASSLAGGTDTQYF	TGTGCCAGCAGCTTAGCGGGAGGCACAGATACGCAGTATTTT
.	TRBV6-1	TRBJ2-7	.	14	CASSDAGTSYEQYF	TGTGCCAGCAGTGATGCAGGGACCTCCTACGAGCAGTACTTC
.	TRBV19	TRBJ2-1	.	14	CASSIVGPGGEQFF	TGTGCCAGTAGTATAGTTGGCCCCGGGGGTGAGCAGTTCTTC
TRBD2	TRBV6-5	TRBJ2-1	once	15	CASRAEVAGVHEQFF	TGTGCCAGCCGCGCAGAAGTAGCGGGAGTCCATGAGCAGTTCTTC
TRBD2	TRBV11-2	TRBJ2-1	.	15	CASSLGLAGGNEQFF	TGTGCCAGCAGCTTAGGACTAGCGGGAGGCAATGAGCAGTTCTTC
.	TRBV27	TRBJ2-1	.	13	CASSLSVYNEQFF	TGTGCCAGCAGTTTAAGTGTATACAATGAGCAGTTCTTC
.	TRBV15	TRBJ2-3	.	15	CATSRDPASTDTQYF	TGTGCCACCAGCAGAGATCCGGCCAGCACAGATACGCAGTATTTT
.	TRBV29-1	TRBJ1-1	.	15	CSADIPTELNTEAFF	TGCAGCGCCGATATCCCCACAGAGTTGAACACTGAAGCTTTCTTT
.	TRBV5-1	TRBJ2-7	.	13	CASSLDGSYEQYF	TGCGCCAGCAGCTTGGACGGATCCTACGAGCAGTACTTC
.	TRBV9	TRBJ2-5	.	14	CASSVNYDQETQYF	TGTGCCAGCAGCGTTAACTACGACCAAGAGACCCAGTACTTC
.	TRBV4-1	TRBJ2-7	.	12	CASSQDFSEQYF	TGCGCCAGCAGCCAAGATTTTTCCGAGCAGTACTTC
.	TRBV5-1	TRBJ2-7	.	18	CASSPPRGVGRFPYEQYF	TGCGCCAGCAGCCCGCCTCGTGGTGTGGGCAGATTTCCCTACGAGCAGTACTTC
.	TRBV9	TRBJ2-1	once	13	CASSAGSGHDPFF	TGTGCCAGCAGCGCGGGATCCGGCCACGATCCGTTCTTC
.	TRBV29-1	TRBJ2-5	.	11	CSVEDRETQYF	TGCAGCGTTGAAGATCGCGAGACCCAGTACTTC
.	TRBV7-6	TRBJ2-7	.	13	CASSFPGTYEQYF	TGTGCCAGCAGCTTCCCGGGGACCTACGAGCAGTACTTC
.	TRBV28	TRBJ1-5	.	14	CASSSLGSNQPQHF	TGTGCCAGCAGCAGTCTGGGGTCGAATCAGCCCCAGCATTTT
.	TRBV25-1	TRBJ2-2	.	12	CASSRVSGELFF	TGTGCCAGCAGTAGAGTGAGCGGGGAGCTGTTTTTT
TRBD1	TRBV28	TRBJ2-7	.	16	CASSPPTGPAPYEQYF	TGTGCCAGCAGTCCCCCGACAGGGCCGGCCCCCTACGAGCAGTACTTC
TRBD2	TRBV27	TRBJ2-7	once	13	CASGLVKGYEQYF	TGTGCCAGCGGACTAGTAAAGGGCTACGAGCAGTACTTC
.	TRBV27	TRBJ2-1	.	15	CASSLDASSYNEQFF	TGTGCCAGCAGTTTGGACGCAAGCTCCTACAATGAGCAGTTCTTC
TRBD2	TRBV7-9	TRBJ2-7	.	15	CASSLGSSGYYEQYF	TGTGCCAGCAGCTTAGGTTCTAGCGGGTACTACGAGCAGTACTTC
TRBD1	TRBV11-2	TRBJ2-7	.	16	CASRPTVAGGPYEQYF	TGTGCCAGCAGGCCAACTGTCGCAGGGGGTCCCTACGAGCAGTACTTC
.	TRBV5-8	TRBJ1-4	.	12	CASSPGYEKLFF	TGTGCCAGCAGCCCAGGATACGAAAAACTGTTTTTT
.	TRBV9	TRBJ2-2	.	13	CASGSSYTGELFF	TGTGCCAGCGGGTCTAGTTACACCGGGGAGCTGTTTTTT
.	TRBV5-4	TRBJ2-1	.	14	CASSILAPADEQFF	TGTGCCAGCAGCATTCTTGCCCCAGCCGATGAGCAGTTCTTC
.	TRBV6-5	TRBJ2-7	.	13	CASSYSTGGEQYF	TGTGCCAGCAGTTACTCCACAGGTGGCGAGCAGTACTTC
.	TRBV6-6	TRBJ1-2	.	11	CASRDAESYTF	TGTGCCAGCCGAGACGCAGAGAGCTACACCTTT